This T cell receptor beta chain was profiled in a study of blood T cells in healthy people across ages. Study findings and constraints: Comparison with aged donors showed that long-lived donors had more naive CD4+ cells and higher diversity.

This clonotype was recorded only once. The antigen is undetermined. Combining a sample-barcoded 5' primer with a J-beta primer mix, a second PCR ran for roughly 6 to 11 cycles. TCRdb redid the calling of the 5' RACE reads with MiXCR, one entry per CDR3 protein. The table lists fewer than 1,200,000 distinct CDR3 sequences, around 27% of them singletons. Germline CDR1 SEHNR, CDR2 FQNEAQ (reference sequence). The length of the CDR3 is 14 residues. V lost 0 bases and J lost 6, with 9 bases in between. The authors drew ten milliliters of peripheral blood from each donor. These same records also appear under a second study, on T cells of mothers and their children. According to that study: Thymic selection, a shaping force on TCR recombination output, acts similarly in related and unrelated pairs. Versus unrelated pairs, overlap was slightly higher in related mother-child pairs, without reaching significance.

This sequence was found in a girl aged 2 to 9 in good health. V gene TRBV7-9 combines with J gene TRBJ2-1; D is unclear. Sequencing was done on a sample of blood. The CDR3 bases are TGTGCCAGCAGCTTAGCAGTAGCTGGCAATGAGCAGTTCTTC. It is translated as CASSLAVAGNEQFF.